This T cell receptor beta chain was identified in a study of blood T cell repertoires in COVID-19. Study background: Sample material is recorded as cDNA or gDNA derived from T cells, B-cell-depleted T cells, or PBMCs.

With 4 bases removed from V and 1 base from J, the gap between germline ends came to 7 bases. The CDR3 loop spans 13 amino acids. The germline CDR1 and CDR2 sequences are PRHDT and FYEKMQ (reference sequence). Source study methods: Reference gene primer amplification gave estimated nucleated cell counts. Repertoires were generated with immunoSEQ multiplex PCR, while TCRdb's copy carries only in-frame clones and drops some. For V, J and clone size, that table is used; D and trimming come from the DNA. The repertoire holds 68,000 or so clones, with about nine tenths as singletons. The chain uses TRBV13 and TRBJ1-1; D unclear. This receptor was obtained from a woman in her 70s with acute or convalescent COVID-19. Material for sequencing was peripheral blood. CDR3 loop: CASSSPGNTEAFF. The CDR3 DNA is TGTGCCAGCAGCTCCCCGGGGAACACTGAAGCTTTCTTT. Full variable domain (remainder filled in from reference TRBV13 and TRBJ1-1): AAGVIQSPRHLIKEKRETATLKCYPIPRHDTVYWYQQGPGQDPQFLISFYEKMQSDKGSIPDRFSAQQFSDYHSELNMSSLELGDSALYFCASSSPGNTEAFFGQGTRLTVV.